This T cell receptor beta chain was captured in a study of blood T cells in healthy people across ages. Study-wide results and caveats: Older age went with lower TCR beta diversity per million T cells, in a roughly linear way.

With respect to this clonotype: Its antigen is not known.

A second PCR, run for about 6 to 12 cycles, used a sample-barcoded 5' primer plus a J-beta primer mix. MiXCR was run by TCRdb on the 5' RACE reads, yielding one entry per CDR3 protein. The data contain hundreds of thousands of distinct CDR3 sequences, more than 50% of them singletons. The germline V gene encodes CDR1 SGHRS and CDR2 YFSETQ. The CDR3 has 16 amino acids. Deletions cut 5 bases from V and 0 bases from J, with 16 bases between. Sample donors were healthy Caucasian individuals that came from Russia, aged roughly 6 to 95. The TCR originated in a middle-aged man in good health. V usage is TRBV5-1 and J usage is TRBJ2-3; either TRBD1 or TRBD2 may fit D (6 bases each). Sequenced: blood. CDR3 region: CASRRDIEVSTDTQYF. CDR3 nucleotide sequence: TGCGCCAGCAGGCGGGACATAGAGGTTAGCACAGATACGCAGTATTTT.